This T cell receptor beta chain comes out of a study of blood T cell repertoires in COVID-19. Study-wide context: Sites across the United States, Italy and Spain contributed samples from acute and convalescent COVID-19. PBMCs, B-cell-depleted T cells, or T cells provided the cDNA or gDNA that made up the material.

This clone was seen only once. This CDR3 has 16 amino acids. The germline CDR1 and CDR2 sequences are SNHLY and FYNNEI. J gave up 0 bases and V 6 bases, and 7 bases lay outside the gene matches. The method was immunoSEQ multiplex PCR; TCRdb's version includes in-frame clones alone and lacks a portion of them. Altogether 300,000 to 450,000 clones are present, more than 75% being singletons, with the ten largest covering 3%. This clonotype was sampled from a human donor in a cohort sampled during active COVID-19. The chain carries TRBV2 and TRBJ2-2; 7 bases fit TRBD1. The sequenced material came from peripheral blood. CDR3 in amino acids: CASSRDSLTNTGELFF. As DNA, the CDR3 is TGTGCCAGCAGCAGGGACAGCCTAACGAACACCGGGGAGCTGTTTTTT.